Following are 3 T cell receptor beta chains from one sample sequenced in a study of blood T cell repertoires in COVID-19. Assay used: immunoSEQ multiplex PCR; TCRdb lists only in-frame clones, some missing. The sample holds around 97,000 clones, around 80% seen once. Sequencing was performed on peripheral blood. All receptors come from a man in his 70s with acute or convalescent COVID-19.

In this sample, this clone turned up a few times. The rearrangement uses TRBV7-2 and TRBJ2-3, with D possibly TRBD1 on 6 matching bases. CDR1 is SGHTA and CDR2 is FQGNSA in the germline V gene. V lost 5 bases to trimming and J lost 2 bases, with 17 bases between them. CDR3 length: 16 residues. DNA of the CDR3: TGTGCCAGCAGCATAACCGGGACAAAGGTCACAGATACGCAGTATTTT. Its protein is CASSITGTKVTDTQYF. The full variable domain, with the rest looked up from reference TRBV7-2 and TRBJ2-3, is GAGVSQSPSNKVTEKGKDVELRCDPISGHTALYWYRQSLGQGLEFLIYFQGNSAPDKSGLPSDRFSAERTGGSVSTLTIQRTQQEDSAVYLCASSITGTKVTDTQYFGPGTRLTVL.

This chain links TRBV10-3 with TRBJ1-1; TRBD1 agrees at 8 bases. The germline CDR1 and CDR2 sequences are ENHRY and SYGVKD. Trimming at V came to 6 bases and at J to 0 bases, leaving 3 bases not matched to a gene. The CDR3 runs 14 residues. The CDR3 spells CAISRQGMNTEAFF. The CDR3 bases are TGTGCCATCAGCAGACAGGGGATGAACACTGAAGCTTTCTTT.

The CDR3 region is CASSDASGGGYTF. The DNA for the CDR3 is TGTGCCAGCAGTGACGCATCGGGGGGTGGCTACACCTTC. This chain connects TRBV6-4 to TRBJ1-2; D possibly corresponds to TRBD1 (5 bases). Germline values: CDR1 MRHNA, CDR2 SNTAGT. The CDR3 runs 13 residues. V was clipped by 2 bases and J by 7 bases, with 11 bases between them.